This is a list of T cell receptor beta chains from one sample in a study of cytomegalovirus exposure and HLA in healthy donors. Sequencing used immunoSEQ multiplex PCR; TCRdb keeps in-frame clones, though not all of them. Of over 200,000 clones detected, about 89% appear once; the ten largest clones hold about 1%. Material for sequencing was PBMCs. The receptors originated from a woman between 18 and 29 years old in good health and CMV-seronegative. Both conserved end residues are trimmed from each CDR3.

TRBV6-5,TRBJ1-6,ASSPGTRHAPLH
TRBV6-5,TRBJ1-3,ASRNRGQSGNTIY
TRBV5-1,TRBJ2-1,ASSLGQGTYNEQF
TRBV18,TRBJ2-7,ASSPFGTELSYEQY
TRBV19,TRBJ1-1,ASSMGWGLLNTEAF
TRBV4-1,TRBJ2-7,ASSPRPTTSYEQY
TRBV7-8,TRBJ1-1,ASSSTGGNTEAF
TRBV19,TRBJ1-1,ASSHRQEMNTEAF
TRBV2,TRBJ1-5,ASRTGGIYQPQH
TRBV30,TRBJ2-1,AWSVLSGFYNEQF
TRBV27,TRBJ2-4,ASSLRTGENIQY
TRBV5-4,TRBJ2-5,ASSPTGGAYQETQY
TRBV5-1,TRBJ2-7,ASSSAGTGGSEQY
TRBV5-1,TRBJ2-3,ASSLGLRGRDTQY
TRBV7-9,TRBJ2-5,ASSLAGPGETQY
TRBV5-1,TRBJ2-5,ASSSNRDTGLAQY
TRBV29-1,TRBJ2-1,SVVAVNEQF
TRBV7-2,TRBJ2-5,ASSFSFQETQY
TRBV11-2,TRBJ2-1,ASSLTGFPLTNEQF
TRBV6-6,TRBJ2-7,ASSLAGRYEQY
TRBV15,TRBJ1-5,ATSPEKKWVRGFHQPQH
TRBV5-4,TRBJ2-2,ASSLGPGQGNTGELF
TRBV7-9,TRBJ1-2,ASSPEGQGEVGYT
TRBV4-1,TRBJ2-5,ASSQQTGQRQETQY
TRBV7-9,TRBJ2-1,ASSLVGTERDNEQF
TRBV15,TRBJ2-5,ATRTGGQETQY
TRBV6-5,TRBJ1-2,ASTVGGDGYT
TRBV4-1,TRBJ1-6,ASSTRGKNSPLH
TRBV6-5,TRBJ2-1,ASSKAGYYNEQF
TRBV5-6,TRBJ2-7,ASSFAVAGTYEQY
TRBV25-1,.,ASSESIGRNEQY
TRBV2,TRBJ2-1,ASRSQGTYNEQF
TRBV5-6,TRBJ2-5,AGFLVGEVGTQY
TRBV6-1,TRBJ2-5,ASRTGLAGLGTQY
TRBV6-1,TRBJ1-1,ASRTVNTEAF
TRBV18,TRBJ2-1,ASSFDRSSYNEQF
TRBV5-6,TRBJ1-2,ASSGQGNGYT
TRBV7-6,TRBJ2-7,ASSFGRVGHEQY
TRBV6-6,TRBJ1-4,ASSYTGGTNEKLF
TRBV11-2,TRBJ2-2,ASSRWAGGWRSAGELF
TRBV29-1,TRBJ2-7,SARQGATSYEQY
TRBV5-4,TRBJ1-5,ASSPLPTGNQPQH
TRBV27,TRBJ1-1,ASRLAGLGTEAF
TRBV7-9,TRBJ2-1,AAVGAHEQF
TRBV6-5,TRBJ2-1,ASSGTSGSHEQF
TRBV27,TRBJ2-7,ASSLSQGALTYEQY
TRBV11-2,TRBJ2-5,ASSRGAIAGRQETQY
TRBV11-2,TRBJ2-5,ASSLEILTQTQY
TRBV7-9,TRBJ2-1,ASGSSSGISEQF
TRBV5-1,TRBJ2-7,ASSSAWGDFYEQY
TRBV7-3,TRBJ2-2,ASSLTSAGELF
TRBV4-3,TRBJ1-2,ASSQDTGPMSGYT
TRBV11-3,TRBJ2-5,ASSPPGGAGTTETETQY
TRBV19,TRBJ1-5,ASSPGEGNQPQH
TRBV7-2,TRBJ2-1,ASSLQSGGPYNEQF